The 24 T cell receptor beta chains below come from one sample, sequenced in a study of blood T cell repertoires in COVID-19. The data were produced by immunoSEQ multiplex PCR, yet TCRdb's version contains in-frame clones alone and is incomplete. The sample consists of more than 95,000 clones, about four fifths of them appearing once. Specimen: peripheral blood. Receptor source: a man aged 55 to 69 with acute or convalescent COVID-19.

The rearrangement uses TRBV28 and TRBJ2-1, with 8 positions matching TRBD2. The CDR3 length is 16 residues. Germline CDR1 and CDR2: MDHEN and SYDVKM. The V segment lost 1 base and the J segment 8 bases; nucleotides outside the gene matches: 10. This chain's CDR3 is CASSLLSGSRVYEQFF. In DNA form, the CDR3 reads TGTGCCAGCAGTTTATTAAGCGGGAGCCGGGTTTATGAGCAGTTCTTC.

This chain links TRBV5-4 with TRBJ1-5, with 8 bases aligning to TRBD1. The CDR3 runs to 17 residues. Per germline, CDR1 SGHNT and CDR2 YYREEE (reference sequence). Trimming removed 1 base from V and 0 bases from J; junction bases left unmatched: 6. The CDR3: CASSLTSGTGSNQPQHF. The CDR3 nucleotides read TGTGCCAGCAGCTTGACATCCGGGACAGGTAGCAATCAGCCCCAGCATTTT.

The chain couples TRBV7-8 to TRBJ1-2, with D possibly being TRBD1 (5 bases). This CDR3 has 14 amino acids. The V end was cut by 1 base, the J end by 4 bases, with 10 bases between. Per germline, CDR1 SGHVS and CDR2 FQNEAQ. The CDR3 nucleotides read TGTGCCAGCAGCTTAGAGATGGACACCTATGGCTACACCTTC. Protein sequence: CASSLEMDTYGYTF.

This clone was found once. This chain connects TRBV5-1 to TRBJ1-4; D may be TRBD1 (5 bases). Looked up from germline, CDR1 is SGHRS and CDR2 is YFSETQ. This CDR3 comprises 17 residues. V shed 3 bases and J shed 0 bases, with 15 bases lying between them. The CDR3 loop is CASSSPGGSPTNEKLFF. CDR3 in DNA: TGCGCCAGCAGCTCCCCGGGGGGGAGCCCAACTAATGAAAAACTGTTTTTT.

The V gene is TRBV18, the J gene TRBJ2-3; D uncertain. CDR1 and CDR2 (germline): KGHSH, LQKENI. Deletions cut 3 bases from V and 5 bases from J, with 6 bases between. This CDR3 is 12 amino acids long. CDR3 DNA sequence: TGTGCCAGCTCACCTGTTAAAGATACGCAGTATTTT. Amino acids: CASSPVKDTQYF.

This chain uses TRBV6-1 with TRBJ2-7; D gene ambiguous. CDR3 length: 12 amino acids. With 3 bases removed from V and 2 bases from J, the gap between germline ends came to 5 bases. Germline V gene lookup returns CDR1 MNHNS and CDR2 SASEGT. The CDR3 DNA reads TGTGCCAGCAGTGAGCACACCTACGAGCAGTACTTC. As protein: CASSEHTYEQYF.

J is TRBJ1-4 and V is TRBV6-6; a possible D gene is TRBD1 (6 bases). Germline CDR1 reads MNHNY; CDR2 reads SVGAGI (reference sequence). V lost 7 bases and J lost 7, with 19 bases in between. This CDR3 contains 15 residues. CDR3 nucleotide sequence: TGTGCCAGCATTCCAGGAAGGGGGTACGCTGAAAAACTGTTTTTT. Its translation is CASIPGRGYAEKLFF.

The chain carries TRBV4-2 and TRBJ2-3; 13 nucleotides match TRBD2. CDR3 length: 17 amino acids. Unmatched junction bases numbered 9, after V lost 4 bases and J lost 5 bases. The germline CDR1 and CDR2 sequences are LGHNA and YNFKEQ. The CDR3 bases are TGTGCCAGCAGCCGCCTCACTAGCGGGAGGGCCTTAGATACGCAGTATTTT. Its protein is CASSRLTSGRALDTQYF.

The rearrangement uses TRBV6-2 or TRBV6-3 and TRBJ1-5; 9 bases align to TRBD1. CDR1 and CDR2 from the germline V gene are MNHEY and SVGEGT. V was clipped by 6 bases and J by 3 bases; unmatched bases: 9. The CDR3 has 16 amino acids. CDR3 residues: CASSRPGTGNNQPQHF. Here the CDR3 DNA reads TGTGCCAGCAGCCGTCCCGGGACAGGGAACAATCAGCCCCAGCATTTT.

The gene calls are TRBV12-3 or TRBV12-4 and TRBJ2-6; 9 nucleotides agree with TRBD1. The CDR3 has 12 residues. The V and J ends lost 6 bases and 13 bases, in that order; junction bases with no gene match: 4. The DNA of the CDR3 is TGTGCCAGCAGCTCGGGGACAGGGGTCCTGACTTTC. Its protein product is CASSSGTGVLTF.

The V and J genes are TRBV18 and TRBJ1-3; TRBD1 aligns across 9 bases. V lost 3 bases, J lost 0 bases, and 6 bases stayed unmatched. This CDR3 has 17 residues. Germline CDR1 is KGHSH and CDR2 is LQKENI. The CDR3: CASSPAGTGSSGNTIYF. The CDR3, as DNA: TGTGCCAGCTCACCCGCCGGGACAGGGAGCTCTGGAAACACCATATATTTT.

CDR3 sequence (DNA): TGTGCCAGCAGTCCGACAGGGGGCTCAACCGGGGAGCTGTTTTTT. Its translation is CASSPTGGSTGELFF. This sequence joins TRBV6-5 and TRBJ2-2; TRBD1 aligns across 10 bases. Trimming at V came to 5 bases and at J to 5 bases, leaving 5 bases not matched to a gene. CDR1 and CDR2 (germline): MNHEY, SVGAGI. This CDR3 is built from 15 residues.

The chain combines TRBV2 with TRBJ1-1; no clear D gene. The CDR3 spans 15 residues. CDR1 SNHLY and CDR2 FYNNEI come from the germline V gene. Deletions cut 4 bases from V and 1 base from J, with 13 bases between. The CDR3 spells CASSVPNAENTEAFF. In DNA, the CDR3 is TGTGCCAGCAGTGTCCCGAATGCAGAGAACACTGAAGCTTTCTTT.

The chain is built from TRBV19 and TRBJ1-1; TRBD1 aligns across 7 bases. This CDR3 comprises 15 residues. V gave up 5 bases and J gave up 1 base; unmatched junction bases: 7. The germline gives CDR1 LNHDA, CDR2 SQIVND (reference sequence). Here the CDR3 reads CASSPWTGTNTEAFF. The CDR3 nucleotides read TGTGCCAGTAGTCCTTGGACAGGCACGAACACTGAAGCTTTCTTT.

The CDR3 bases are TGTGCCAGTAGTATATCTACAGGGTTATATGCCGGGGAGCTGTTTTTT. This gives the protein CASSISTGLYAGELFF. J is TRBJ2-2 and V is TRBV19; the D gene is possibly TRBD1 (6 bases). CDR3 length: 16 residues. V lost 2 bases, J lost 6 bases, and 16 bases lay in between. CDR1 and CDR2 (germline): LNHDA, SQIVND (reference sequence).

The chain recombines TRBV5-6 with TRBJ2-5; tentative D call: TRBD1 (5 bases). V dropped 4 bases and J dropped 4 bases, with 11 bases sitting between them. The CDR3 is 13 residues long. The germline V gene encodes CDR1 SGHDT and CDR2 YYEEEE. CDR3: CASSKTVLETQYF. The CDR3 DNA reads TGTGCCAGCAGCAAGACAGTTCTAGAGACCCAGTACTTC.

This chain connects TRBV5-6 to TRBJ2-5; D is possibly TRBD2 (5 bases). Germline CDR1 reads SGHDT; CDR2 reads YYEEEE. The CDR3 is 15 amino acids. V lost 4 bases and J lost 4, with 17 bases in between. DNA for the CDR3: TGTGCCAGCAGCGGAGCCGGGGTAGGTGGAGAGACCCAGTACTTC. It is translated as CASSGAGVGGETQYF.

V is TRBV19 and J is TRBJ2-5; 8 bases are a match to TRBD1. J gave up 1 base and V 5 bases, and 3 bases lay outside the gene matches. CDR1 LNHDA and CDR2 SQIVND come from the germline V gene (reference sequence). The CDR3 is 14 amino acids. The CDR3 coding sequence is TGTGCCAGTAGTTTGGGACAGGTCCAAGAGACCCAGTACTTC. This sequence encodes CASSLGQVQETQYF.

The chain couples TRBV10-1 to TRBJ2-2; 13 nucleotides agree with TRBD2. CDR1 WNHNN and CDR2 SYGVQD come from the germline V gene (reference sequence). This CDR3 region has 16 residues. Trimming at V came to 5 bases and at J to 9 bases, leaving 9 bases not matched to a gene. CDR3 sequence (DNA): TGCGCCAGCAGTCCAGGGACTAGCGGGATATATAGGGAGCTGTTTTTT. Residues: CASSPGTSGIYRELFF.

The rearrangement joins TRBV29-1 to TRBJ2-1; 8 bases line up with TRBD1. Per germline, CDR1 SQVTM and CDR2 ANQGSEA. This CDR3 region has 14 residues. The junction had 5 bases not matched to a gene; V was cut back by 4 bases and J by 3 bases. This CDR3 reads CSVAQGVDYNEQFF. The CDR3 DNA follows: TGCAGCGTTGCACAGGGGGTCGACTACAATGAGCAGTTCTTC.

DNA for the CDR3: TGTGCCAGCAGTGAAGGTCCACAGGGCTACTACAATGAGCAGTTCTTC. Amino acids: CASSEGPQGYYNEQFF. The V and J genes are TRBV6-1 and TRBJ2-1; a possible D gene is TRBD1 (6 bases). Germline CDR1 is MNHNS and CDR2 is SASEGT. Trimming removed 1 base from V and 3 bases from J, with 13 bases in between. This CDR3 contains 16 residues.

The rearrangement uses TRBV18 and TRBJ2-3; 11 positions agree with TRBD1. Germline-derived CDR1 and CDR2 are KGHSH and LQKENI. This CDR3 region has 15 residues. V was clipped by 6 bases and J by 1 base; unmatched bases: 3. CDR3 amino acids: CASSPGQGGTDTQYF. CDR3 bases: TGTGCCAGCTCCCCGGGACAGGGGGGCACAGATACGCAGTATTTT.

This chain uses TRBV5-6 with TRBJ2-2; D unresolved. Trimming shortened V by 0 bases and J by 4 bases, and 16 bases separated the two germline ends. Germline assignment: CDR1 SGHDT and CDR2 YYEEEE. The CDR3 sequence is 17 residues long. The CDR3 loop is CASSLAVWRSGTGELFF. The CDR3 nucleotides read TGTGCCAGCAGCTTGGCCGTGTGGCGGTCGGGCACCGGGGAGCTGTTTTTT.

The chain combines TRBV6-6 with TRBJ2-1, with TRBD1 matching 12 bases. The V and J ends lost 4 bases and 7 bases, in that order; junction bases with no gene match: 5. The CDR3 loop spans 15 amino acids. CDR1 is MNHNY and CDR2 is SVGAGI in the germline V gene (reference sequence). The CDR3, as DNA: TGTGCCAGCAGTTCGTGGGACAGGGGGCGGAATGAGCAGTTCTTC. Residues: CASSSWDRGRNEQFF.